A single sample is the source of the 19 T cell receptor beta chains below, sequenced in a study of T cell responses to AZD1222 COVID-19 vaccine (dated by TCRdb to the early 2020s). Read against the paper, the sample's time point label means: baseline before first vaccination. Library method: the immunoSEQ multiplex PCR assay. The source is immuneACCESS, and TCRdb retained only in-frame sequences with V and J called. Part of the clones is not carried over; for the studies checked, unresolved V genes explain less than half of this, and the remainder is unexplained. The sample table holds some 120,000 clones, of which roughly 90% were seen once. The top ten constitute 2.8% of the sample. Material: peripheral blood, obtained on day 0 of AZD1222 vaccination. The source is an adult in good health.

The chain combines TRBV25-1 with TRBJ1-1; D uncertain. Trimming shortened V by 4 bases and J by 1 base, and 7 bases separated the two germline ends. Germline CDR1 reads MGHDK; CDR2 reads SYGVNS. This CDR3 has 13 amino acids. As DNA, the CDR3 is TGTGCCAGCAGTGGGCGCTCGAACACTGAAGCTTTCTTT. Its protein product is CASSGRSNTEAFF.

The chain joins TRBV5-1 to TRBJ2-7; TRBD2 aligns across 14 bases. CDR1 is SGHRS and CDR2 is YFSETQ in the germline V gene. The CDR3 spans 15 residues. With 4 bases clipped from V and 7 bases from J, the junction kept 7 bases outside the gene matches. The CDR3 loop reads CASSMLGLAGVEQYF. The CDR3 DNA reads TGCGCCAGCAGCATGCTGGGACTAGCGGGAGTTGAGCAGTACTTC.

This rearrangement joins TRBV12-3 or TRBV12-4 to TRBJ2-7; D might be TRBD2 (7 bases). The CDR3 consists of 13 residues. The V gene lost 3 bases and the J gene lost 3 bases, with 9 bases spanning the gap. The CDR3 sequence: CASSFRGGYEQYF. DNA for the CDR3: TGTGCCAGCAGTTTTAGGGGGGGCTACGAGCAGTACTTC.

CDR3 DNA sequence: TGTGCCAGCACCAAAGATGTGTACACTGAAGCTTTCTTT. Translated, it gives CASTKDVYTEAFF. The chain joins TRBV12-3 or TRBV12-4 to TRBJ1-1, with D unclear. The CDR3 has 13 residues. Trimming cost V 7 bases and J 3 bases, with 12 bases left between them.

The chain carries TRBV24-1 and TRBJ2-7; 7 nucleotides agree with TRBD1. After removal of 9 bases from V and 2 bases from J, the junction contained 6 bases not matched to a gene. The CDR3 consists of 13 residues. CDR1 is KGHDR and CDR2 is SFDVKD in the germline V gene. The CDR3 region has the DNA TGTGCCACCTTGGGGACAGCACCCTACGAGCAGTACTTC. Translating it yields CATLGTAPYEQYF.

The chain combines TRBV12-3 or TRBV12-4 with TRBJ1-2; D is perhaps TRBD1 (5 bases). V was trimmed by 7 bases and J by 8 bases, leaving 17 bases between them. This CDR3 region has 13 residues. The CDR3 coding sequence is TGTGCCAGCACCCTACAGGATTTTTACGGCTACACCTTC. Its protein is CASTLQDFYGYTF.

V and J are TRBV6-5 and TRBJ1-3; the match to TRBD1 covers 7 bases. CDR1 is MNHEY, CDR2 SVGAGI, per germline. This CDR3 has 15 residues. The J segment lost 4 bases and the V segment lost 2 bases, leaving 5 bases of the junction unmatched. The CDR3 DNA sequence: TGTGCCAGCAGTTACCGACAGGGAGGAGGAAACACCATATATTTT. It codes for CASSYRQGGGNTIYF.

V is TRBV23-1 and J is TRBJ1-1, with D possibly matching TRBD1 (6 bases). TRBV23-1 carries the ORF label, with uncertain function. This CDR3 is 17 amino acids long. V was shortened by 0 bases and J by 6 bases, with 20 bases between the two germline ends. The CDR3 DNA follows: TGCGCCAGCAGTCAATCCGTGCCGGGACATAGGAAGGCTGAAGCTTTCTTT. This encodes CASSQSVPGHRKAEAFF.

The chain is built from TRBV27 and TRBJ1-5, with 7 nucleotides matching TRBD1. This CDR3 spans 15 amino acids. V shed 2 bases and J 5 bases; nucleotides not matched to a gene: 6. Germline CDR1 is MNHEY and CDR2 is SMNVEV (reference sequence). The CDR3 region has the DNA TGTGCCAGCAGTTTAAGAGGGGGCGCCTATCAGCCCCAGCATTTT. It is translated as CASSLRGGAYQPQHF.

The J gene is TRBJ2-5, the V gene TRBV28; 8 bases are a match to TRBD2. V shed 6 bases, J shed 4 bases, and the junction held 10 bases outside the gene matches. From germline, CDR1 is MDHEN and CDR2 SYDVKM. The CDR3 consists of 15 residues. As DNA, the CDR3 is TGTGCCAGCAGAGGAGGTGGGCTAGCGGGAGAGACCCAGTACTTC. It yields the protein CASRGGGLAGETQYF.

V usage is TRBV9 and J usage is TRBJ2-1, with D possibly being TRBD2 (6 bases). Germline values: CDR1 SGDLS, CDR2 YYNGEE. Trimming stripped 3 bases from V and 7 bases from J, with 8 bases between. The CDR3 contains 12 residues. CDR3 residues: CASSGGTNEQFF. CDR3 nucleotides: TGTGCCAGCAGCGGAGGGACTAATGAGCAGTTCTTC. The whole variable domain, filled in from reference TRBV9 and TRBJ2-1, reads DSGVTQTPKHLITATGQRVTLRCSPRSGDLSVYWYQQSLDQGLQFLIQYYNGEERAKGNILERFSAQQFPDLHSELNLSSLELGDSALYFCASSGGTNEQFFGPGTRLTVL.

The rearrangement uses TRBV5-1 and TRBJ2-1; 10 bases align to TRBD2. CDR3 length: 19 residues. In germline, CDR1 is SGHRS, CDR2 YFSETQ. V lost 0 bases to trimming and J lost 0 bases; unmatched junction nucleotides: 9. CDR3 protein: CASSLAQTSGPSSYNEQFF. DNA of the CDR3: TGCGCCAGCAGCTTGGCTCAGACTAGCGGGCCCAGCTCCTACAATGAGCAGTTCTTC.

This clone is a singleton in its sample. The chain has TRBV4-1 and TRBJ1-6; no definite D call. The germline V gene has CDR1 MGHRA and CDR2 YSYEKL. The V end was cut by 1 base, the J end by 0 bases, with 7 bases between. The CDR3 is 16 amino acids. CDR3 residues: CASSQAPSSYNSPLHF. In DNA form, the CDR3 reads TGCGCCAGCAGCCAAGCCCCGAGCTCCTATAATTCACCCCTCCACTTT.

The chain employs TRBV5-1 and TRBJ1-4; D is unresolved. The germline V and J ends were trimmed by 0 bases and 6 bases, with 18 bases remaining between them. Germline V gene data show CDR1 as SGHRS and CDR2 as YFSETQ. The CDR3 is 17 amino acids. Here the CDR3 reads CASSLAGRALTDEKLFF. CDR3 nucleotide sequence: TGCGCCAGCAGCTTGGCTGGACGAGCACTTACGGATGAAAAACTGTTTTTT.

V usage is TRBV6-5 and J usage is TRBJ1-5; D might be TRBD1 (5 bases). Trimming took 8 bases from V and 6 from J, leaving 14 bases between them. The CDR3 length is 13 residues. The germline gives CDR1 MNHEY, CDR2 SVGAGI. CDR3 bases: TGTGCCAGCGCGACGCAGGGACGTCAGCCCCAGCATTTT. Protein: CASATQGRQPQHF.

This clone was seen a few times. The chain uses TRBV11-3 and TRBJ2-5; D might be TRBD2 (6 bases). The germline V and J ends were trimmed by 3 bases and 1 base, with 15 bases remaining between them. Looked up from germline, CDR1 is SGHNT and CDR2 is YENEEA. The CDR3 spans 16 residues. Here the CDR3 reads CASSLGGGAGQETQYF. As DNA, the CDR3 is TGTGCCAGCAGCTTGGGTGGAGGAGCGGGCCAAGAGACCCAGTACTTC. The full variable domain, completed using reference TRBV11-3 and TRBJ2-5, is EAGVVQSPRYKIIEKKQPVAFWCNPISGHNTLYWYLQNLGQGPELLIRYENEEAVDDSQLPKDRFSAERLKGVDSTLKIQPAELGDSAVYLCASSLGGGAGQETQYFGPGTRLLVL.

CDR3 loop: CASSSRVQGGSQYF. The CDR3 nucleotides are TGTGCCAGCAGTTCGCGAGTACAGGGGGGTTCTCAGTACTTC. The rearrangement links TRBV27 to TRBJ2-7; TRBD1 matches 8 bases. Unmatched junction bases numbered 12, after V lost 4 bases and J lost 10 bases. CDR3 length: 14 amino acids. Germline V gene data show CDR1 as MNHEY and CDR2 as SMNVEV (reference sequence).

The chain combines TRBV14 with TRBJ2-1; D gene unclear. The CDR3 contains 15 residues. V lost 1 base and J lost 6, with 13 bases in between. The germline CDR1 and CDR2 sequences are SGHDN and FVKESK. The CDR3 nucleotides are TGTGCCAGCAGCCAAGCGTTTTTAGGAGCCAATGAGCAGTTCTTC. Translating it yields CASSQAFLGANEQFF.

The rearrangement joins TRBV5-1 to TRBJ1-2; 7 positions match TRBD1. Germline assignment: CDR1 SGHRS and CDR2 YFSETQ. The CDR3 sequence is 13 residues long. V was clipped by 3 bases and J by 6 bases; unmatched bases: 5. This chain's CDR3 is CASSSNRGDGYTF. CDR3 sequence (DNA): TGCGCCAGCAGCTCAAACAGGGGAGATGGCTACACCTTC. The complete variable domain, with remaining parts taken from reference TRBV5-1 and TRBJ1-2, reads KAGVTQTPRYLIKTRGQQVTLSCSPISGHRSVSWYQQTPGQGLQFLFEYFSETQRNKGNFPGRFSGRQFSNSRSEMNVSTLELGDSALYLCASSSNRGDGYTFGSGTRLTVV.